Below are 14 T cell receptor beta chains sequenced from a single sample in a study of molecular identifiers for immune sequencing clone quantification. TCRdb reanalysed the PCR reads using MiXCR and keeps one entry per CDR3 protein. In the table there are about 320,000 distinct CDR3 sequences, 24% of which are singletons. The sequencing input was naive CD8+ T cells from blood, with Jurkat cell RNA spiked in. Subset specified: FACS-sorted CD8+CD4-CCR7+CD45RA+ naive T cells. Receptors originate from a human donor in good health. Some libraries in this study had Jurkat cell RNA spiked in.

This clonotype was seen repeatedly, ten times or more. The chain employs TRBV13 and TRBJ1-6; D is unresolved. The length of the CDR3 is 12 residues. V gave up 5 bases and J gave up 7 bases, with 6 bases separating them. Germline V lookup: CDR1 PRHDT, CDR2 FYEKMQ (reference sequence). The CDR3 region has the DNA TGTGCCAGCAGCCTCCGGAATTCACCCCTCCACTTT. As protein: CASSLRNSPLHF. Full variable domain (remainder filled in from reference TRBV13 and TRBJ1-6): AAGVIQSPRHLIKEKRETATLKCYPIPRHDTVYWYQQGPGQDPQFLISFYEKMQSDKGSIPDRFSAQQFSDYHSELNMSSLELGDSALYFCASSLRNSPLHFGNGTRLTVT.

This clonotype was picked up many times. The chain joins TRBV29-1 to TRBJ2-3, with 11 nucleotides matching TRBD2. Germline V CDR1 and CDR2: SQVTM, ANQGSEA. The CDR3 loop spans 15 amino acids. Losses at the gene ends were 6 bases for V and 0 bases for J; bases not matched to a gene: 5. CDR3 nucleotides: TGCAGCGTCCAAACTAGCGGGAGAAGCACAGATACGCAGTATTTT. Amino acid sequence: CSVQTSGRSTDTQYF.

The sample holds many counts of this clonotype. The chain recombines TRBV27 with TRBJ2-3; tentatively, D is TRBD1 (6 bases). The CDR3 totals 14 residues. V lost 5 bases, J lost 5 bases, and 14 bases lay in between. The germline gives CDR1 MNHEY, CDR2 SMNVEV (reference sequence). The CDR3 DNA reads as TGTGCCAGCAGTCCTGGGACATCCCAAGATACGCAGTATTTT. This gives the protein CASSPGTSQDTQYF.

This clonotype came up a few times. This sequence joins TRBV27 and TRBJ1-1; 7 positions agree with TRBD1. This CDR3 region has 14 residues. V lost 5 bases to trimming and J lost 3 bases; unmatched junction nucleotides: 6. Germline lookup yields CDR1 MNHEY and CDR2 SMNVEV (reference sequence). In DNA form, the CDR3 reads TGTGCCAGCAGTCGACAGGGTACGCACACTGAAGCTTTCTTT. Translating gives CASSRQGTHTEAFF.

For this clonotype: A much larger clone lies a single base off, so this may be a read error. This is likely a read error, given that the CDR3 carries no conserved phenylalanine or tryptophan at its end. The chain carries TRBV4-3 and TRBJ1-1; unclear D gene. CDR3 length: 15 amino acids. CDR1 is LGHNA and CDR2 is YSLEER in the germline V gene. The V gene lost 1 base and the J gene lost 5 bases, with 14 bases spanning the gap. The CDR3 DNA sequence: TGCGCCAGCAGCCAAGTGCCGGGAGTGTTGACTGAAGCTTTCGTT. It codes for CASSQVPGVLTEAFV.

Remarks on this clonotype: This may be a read error: a much more frequent sequence differs by one nucleotide. This chain connects TRBV7-9 to TRBJ2-7, with 9 bases identical to TRBD1. Germline V gene lookup returns CDR1 SEHNR and CDR2 FQNEAQ (reference sequence). J gave up 1 base and V 5 bases, and 3 bases lay outside the gene matches. The CDR3 consists of 14 residues. DNA for the CDR3: TGTGCCAGCAGCCAGACAGGGGGGTCCTACGAGCAGTACTTC. It translates to CASSQTGGSYEQYF.

In this sample, this clonotype turned up once. A much larger clone differs from this one at a single base, so this may be a read error. The chain employs TRBV20-1 and TRBJ1-5; no clear D. V was pared by 6 bases and J by 5 bases, with 14 bases between. The CDR3 covers 13 residues. Germline values: CDR1 DFQATT, CDR2 SNEGSKA (reference sequence). In DNA form, the CDR3 reads TGCAGTGCCGTTAGGTCTCCTGATCAGCCCCAGCATTTT. Protein product: CSAVRSPDQPQHF.

This clonotype was counted a single time. J is TRBJ1-2 and V is TRBV13; no clear D gene. CDR3 length: 13 amino acids. The V and J ends lost 4 bases and 4 bases respectively, with 10 bases between them. CDR1 PRHDT and CDR2 FYEKMQ come from the germline V gene (reference sequence). This CDR3 reads CASSSPATYGYTF. The CDR3 nucleotides are TGTGCCAGCAGCTCGCCAGCAACCTATGGCTACACCTTC.

This clonotype was recorded at least ten times. This rearrangement joins TRBV6-1 to TRBJ2-3; D is undetermined. The CDR3 sequence is 15 residues long. The germline V gene encodes CDR1 MNHNS and CDR2 SASEGT. Trimming took 6 bases from V and 2 from J, leaving 15 bases between them. DNA of the CDR3: TGTGCCAGCAGGATGTCCCCGTCAGTCACAGATACGCAGTATTTT. Protein: CASRMSPSVTDTQYF.

This clonotype was recorded at least ten times. The genes are TRBV19 and TRBJ2-7; D is possibly TRBD2 (6 bases). The V end lost 5 bases, the J end lost 6 bases, and 14 bases lay between the germline ends. Germline assignment: CDR1 LNHDA and CDR2 SQIVND (reference sequence). The CDR3 extends over 13 amino acids. Written as DNA, the CDR3 is TGTGCCAGTAGTCTAACGCGGGGCGTCGAGCAGTACTTC. It specifies CASSLTRGVEQYF.

This rearrangement joins TRBV20-1 to TRBJ2-1; the D gene could be TRBD1 or TRBD2 (7 bases each). The germline gives CDR1 DFQATT, CDR2 SNEGSKA (reference sequence). CDR3 length: 16 amino acids. Trimming left V 3 bases short and J 5 bases short, with 20 bases between. The DNA for the CDR3 is TGCAGTGCTAGTACGTGGAGAAGCGGGACAGACAATGAGCAGTTCTTC. Its translation: CSASTWRSGTDNEQFF.

This clonotype has a count of ten or more. V usage is TRBV7-9 and J usage is TRBJ1-1, with D possibly being TRBD1 (5 bases). V was clipped by 6 bases and J by 4 bases, with 15 bases between them. The germline V gene encodes CDR1 SEHNR and CDR2 FQNEAQ (reference sequence). The CDR3 sequence is 14 residues long. The CDR3 coding sequence is TGTGCCAGCAGACAGCAGGGCGGTGGCACTGAAGCTTTCTTT. Its protein product is CASRQQGGGTEAFF. Together with reference TRBV7-9 and TRBJ1-1, the CDR3 gives the full variable domain: DTGVSQNPRHKITKRGQNVTFRCDPISEHNRLYWYRQTLGQGPEFLTYFQNEAQLEKSRLLSDRFSAERPKGSFSTLEIQRTEQGDSAMYLCASRQQGGGTEAFFGQGTRLTVV.

The sample holds many counts of this clonotype. The V call is TRBV9, the J call TRBJ2-2, with D unclear. Per the germline V gene, CDR1 is SGDLS and CDR2 is YYNGEE. CDR3 length equals 14 residues. Trimming took 0 bases from V and 2 from J, leaving 5 bases between them. CDR3 protein: CASSVGLNTGELFF. In DNA, the CDR3 is TGTGCCAGCAGCGTAGGGCTTAACACCGGGGAGCTGTTTTTT. The full variable domain, its missing parts supplied by reference TRBV9 and TRBJ2-2, is DSGVTQTPKHLITATGQRVTLRCSPRSGDLSVYWYQQSLDQGLQFLIQYYNGEERAKGNILERFSAQQFPDLHSELNLSSLELGDSALYFCASSVGLNTGELFFGEGSRLTVL.

A few counts support this clonotype. The J gene is TRBJ2-2, the V gene TRBV20-1, with a tentative D call TRBD1 (6 bases). Germline V CDR1 and CDR2: DFQATT, SNEGSKA (reference sequence). The CDR3 loop spans 16 amino acids. Between the trimmed V and J ends, which lost 0 bases and 6 bases, there was a span of 17 bases. For the CDR3, the DNA is TGCAGTGCTAGAGAAGAACAGGGAAGGCATTCCGGGGAGCTGTTTTTT. Amino acids: CSAREEQGRHSGELFF.